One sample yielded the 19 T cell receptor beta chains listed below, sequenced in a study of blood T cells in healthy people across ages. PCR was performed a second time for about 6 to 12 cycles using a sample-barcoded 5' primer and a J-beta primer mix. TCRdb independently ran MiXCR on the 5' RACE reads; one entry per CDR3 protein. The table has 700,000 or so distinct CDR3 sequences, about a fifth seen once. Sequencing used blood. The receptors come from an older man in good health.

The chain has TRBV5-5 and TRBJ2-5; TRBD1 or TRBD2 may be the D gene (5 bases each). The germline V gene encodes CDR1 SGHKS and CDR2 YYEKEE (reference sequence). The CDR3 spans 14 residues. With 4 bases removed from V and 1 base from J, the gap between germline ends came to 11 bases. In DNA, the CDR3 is TGTGCCAGCAGCCCCGGGGCACTCCAAGAGACCCAGTACTTC. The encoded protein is CASSPGALQETQYF.

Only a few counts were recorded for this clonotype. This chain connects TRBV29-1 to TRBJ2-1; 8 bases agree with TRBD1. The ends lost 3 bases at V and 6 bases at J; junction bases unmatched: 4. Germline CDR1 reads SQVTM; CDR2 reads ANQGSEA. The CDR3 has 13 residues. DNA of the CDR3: TGCAGCGTTGATCGACAGGGGACCAATGAGCAGTTCTTC. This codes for CSVDRQGTNEQFF.

The CDR3 region is CSARTGGRSATNEKLFF. DNA of the CDR3: TGCAGTGCTAGGACAGGGGGCCGATCCGCAACTAATGAAAAACTGTTTTTT. The gene calls are TRBV20-1 and TRBJ1-4, with TRBD1 matching over 10 bases. The CDR3 consists of 17 residues. Trimming took 3 bases from V and 0 from J; bases not matched to a gene: 7. CDR1 DFQATT and CDR2 SNEGSKA come from the germline V gene (reference sequence).

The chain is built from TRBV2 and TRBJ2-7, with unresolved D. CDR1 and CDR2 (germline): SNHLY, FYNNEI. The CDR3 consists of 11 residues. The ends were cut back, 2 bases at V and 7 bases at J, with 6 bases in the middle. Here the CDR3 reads CASSEFVEQYF. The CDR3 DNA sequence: TGTGCCAGCAGTGAATTTGTGGAGCAGTACTTC.

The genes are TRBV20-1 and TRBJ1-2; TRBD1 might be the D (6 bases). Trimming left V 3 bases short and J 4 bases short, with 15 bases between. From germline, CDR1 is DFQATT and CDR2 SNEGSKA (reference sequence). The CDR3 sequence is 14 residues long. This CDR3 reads CSASPGGGSYGYTF. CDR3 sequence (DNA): TGCAGTGCTAGTCCTGGAGGGGGGAGCTATGGCTACACCTTC.

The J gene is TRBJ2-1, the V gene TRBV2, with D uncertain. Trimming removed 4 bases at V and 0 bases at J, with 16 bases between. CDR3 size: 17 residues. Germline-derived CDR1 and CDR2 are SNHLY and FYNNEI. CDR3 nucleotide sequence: TGTGCCAGCAGTGTTATCGGAAGCAGGAGCTCCTACAATGAGCAGTTCTTC. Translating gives CASSVIGSRSSYNEQFF.

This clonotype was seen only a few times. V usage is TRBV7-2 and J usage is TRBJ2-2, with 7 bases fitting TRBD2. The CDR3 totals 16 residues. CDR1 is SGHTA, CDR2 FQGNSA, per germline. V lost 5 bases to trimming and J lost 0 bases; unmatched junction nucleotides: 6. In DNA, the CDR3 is TGTGCCAGCAGCCCTAACGGGGGGTCGAACACCGGGGAGCTGTTTTTT. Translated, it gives CASSPNGGSNTGELFF.

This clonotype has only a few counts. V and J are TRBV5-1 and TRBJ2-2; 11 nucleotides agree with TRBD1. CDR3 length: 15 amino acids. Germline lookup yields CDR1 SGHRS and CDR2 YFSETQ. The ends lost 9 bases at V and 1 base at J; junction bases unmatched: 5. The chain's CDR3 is CATGGTGGNTGELFF. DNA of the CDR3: TGCGCCACCGGAGGGACAGGGGGGAACACCGGGGAGCTGTTTTTT.

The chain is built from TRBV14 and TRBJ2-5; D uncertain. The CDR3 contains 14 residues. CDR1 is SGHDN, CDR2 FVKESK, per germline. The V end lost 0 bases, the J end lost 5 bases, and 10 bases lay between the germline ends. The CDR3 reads CASSQESVGETQYF. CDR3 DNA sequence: TGTGCCAGCAGCCAAGAGTCCGTAGGGGAGACCCAGTACTTC.

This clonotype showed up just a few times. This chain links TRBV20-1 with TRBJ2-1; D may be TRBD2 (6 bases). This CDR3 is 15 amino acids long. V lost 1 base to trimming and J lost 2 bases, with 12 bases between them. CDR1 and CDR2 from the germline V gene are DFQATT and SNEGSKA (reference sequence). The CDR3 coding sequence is TGCAGTGCTAGAGTTCAGGGACTTCCCTACAATGAGCAGTTCTTC. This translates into CSARVQGLPYNEQFF.

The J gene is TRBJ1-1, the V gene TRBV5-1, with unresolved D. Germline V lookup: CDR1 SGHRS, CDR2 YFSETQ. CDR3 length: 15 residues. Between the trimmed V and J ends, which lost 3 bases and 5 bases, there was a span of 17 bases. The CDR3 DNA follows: TGCGCCAGCAGCTCAATCACCGAAGGTGGAACTGAAGCTTTCTTT. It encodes CASSSITEGGTEAFF.

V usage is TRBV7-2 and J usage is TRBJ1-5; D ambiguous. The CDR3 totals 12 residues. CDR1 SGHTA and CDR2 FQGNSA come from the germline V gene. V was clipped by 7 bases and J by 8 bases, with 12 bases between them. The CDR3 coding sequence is TGTGCCAGCACCAATATTGGCAAGCCCCAGCATTTT. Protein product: CASTNIGKPQHF.

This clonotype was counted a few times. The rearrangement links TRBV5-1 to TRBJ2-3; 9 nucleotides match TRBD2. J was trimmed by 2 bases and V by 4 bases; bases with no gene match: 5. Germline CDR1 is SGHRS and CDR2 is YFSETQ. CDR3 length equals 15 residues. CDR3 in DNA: TGCGCCAGCAGCGTTCCTAGCGGGGCCACAGATACGCAGTATTTT. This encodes CASSVPSGATDTQYF.

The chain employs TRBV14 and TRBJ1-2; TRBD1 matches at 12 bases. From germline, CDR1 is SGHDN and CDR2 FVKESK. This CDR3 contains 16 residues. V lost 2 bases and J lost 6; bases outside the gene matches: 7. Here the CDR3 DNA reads TGTGCCAGCAGCCAACAAGGGACAGGGGGCATGGATGGCTACACCTTC. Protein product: CASSQQGTGGMDGYTF.

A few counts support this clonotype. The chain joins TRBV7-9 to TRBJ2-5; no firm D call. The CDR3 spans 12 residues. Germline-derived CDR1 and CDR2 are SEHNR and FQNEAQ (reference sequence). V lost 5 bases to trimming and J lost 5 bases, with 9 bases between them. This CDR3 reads CASSITIETQYF. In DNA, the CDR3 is TGTGCCAGCAGCATTACTATTGAGACCCAGTACTTC.

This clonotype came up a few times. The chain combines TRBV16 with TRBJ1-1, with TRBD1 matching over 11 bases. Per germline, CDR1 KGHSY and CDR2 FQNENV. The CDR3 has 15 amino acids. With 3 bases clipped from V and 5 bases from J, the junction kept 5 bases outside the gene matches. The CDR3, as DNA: TGTGCCAGCAGCCAGGACAGGGGGCGGTGGACTGAAGCTTTCTTT. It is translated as CASSQDRGRWTEAFF.

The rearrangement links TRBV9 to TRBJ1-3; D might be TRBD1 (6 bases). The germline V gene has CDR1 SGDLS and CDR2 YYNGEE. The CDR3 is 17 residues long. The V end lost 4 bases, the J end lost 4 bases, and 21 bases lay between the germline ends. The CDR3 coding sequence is TGTGCCAGCAGCCTTTACCGGGACAACTCGGGAGGAAACACCATATATTTT. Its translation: CASSLYRDNSGGNTIYF.

CDR3: CASSPLDWGKNIQYF. The CDR3 DNA reads TGTGCCAGCTCACCTCTGGACTGGGGCAAAAACATTCAGTACTTC. The chain is built from TRBV18 and TRBJ2-4; D is possibly TRBD2 (5 bases). V was cut by 3 bases and J by 3 bases, with 12 bases left in between. Germline CDR1 and CDR2: KGHSH and LQKENI. The CDR3 contains 15 residues.

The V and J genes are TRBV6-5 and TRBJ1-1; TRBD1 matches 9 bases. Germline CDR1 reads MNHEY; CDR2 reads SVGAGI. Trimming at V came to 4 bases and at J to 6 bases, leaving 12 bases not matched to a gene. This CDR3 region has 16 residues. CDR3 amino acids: CASSSGPRDRASEAFF. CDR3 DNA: TGTGCCAGCAGTTCTGGCCCCAGGGACAGGGCTTCTGAAGCTTTCTTT.